This T cell receptor (beta chain) comes out of a study of blood T cells in healthy people across ages. Notes on this clonotype: The antigen is undetermined.

General study findings and limits: The percentage of naive T cells correlated strongly with TCR beta diversity. The study found more naive CD4+ cells and higher diversity in long-lived than aged donors. Diversity figures based on one million T cells were deemed too low.

The CDR3 is 19 amino acids. CDR1 is LGHDT, CDR2 YNNKEL, per germline (reference sequence). With a J-beta primer mix and a sample-barcoded 5' primer, a second PCR ran roughly 6 to 11 cycles. In TCRdb, the 5' RACE reads were re-called with MiXCR into one record per CDR3 protein. The table records around 750,000 distinct CDR3 sequences, approximately 53% of them present only once. The source of this sequence is a man aged 80 or over in good health. The sequencing input was blood. The V gene is TRBV3-1, the J gene TRBJ2-7; 12 bases are shared with TRBD2. The J call may not be correct, given that the DNA end is closer to TRBJ2-5. Written as DNA, the CDR3 is TGTGCCAGCAGCCAAGTATGGCCTAGCGGGAGGGCAGCGGGAGAGACCCAGTACTTC. This codes for CASSQVWPSGRAAGETQYF.